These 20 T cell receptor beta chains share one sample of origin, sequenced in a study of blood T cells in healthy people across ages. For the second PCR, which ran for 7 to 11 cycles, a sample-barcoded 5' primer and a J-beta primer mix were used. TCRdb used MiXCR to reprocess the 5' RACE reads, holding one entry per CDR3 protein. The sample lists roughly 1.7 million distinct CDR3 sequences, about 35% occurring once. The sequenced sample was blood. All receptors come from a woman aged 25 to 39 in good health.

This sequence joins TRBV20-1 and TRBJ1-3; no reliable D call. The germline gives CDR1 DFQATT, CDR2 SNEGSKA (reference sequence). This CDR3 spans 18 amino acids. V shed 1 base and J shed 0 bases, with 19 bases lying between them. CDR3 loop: CSARGQAQLTRSGNTIYF. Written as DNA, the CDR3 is TGCAGTGCTAGAGGGCAGGCCCAACTGACACGCTCTGGAAACACCATATATTTT.

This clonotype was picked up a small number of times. In DNA form, the CDR3 reads TGTGCCAGCAGCCGAACCGGGACAGGGTCTGCGGCGGGGCAGTTCTTC. Translating it yields CASSRTGTGSAAGQFF. The chain uses TRBV7-2 and TRBJ2-1, with 9 bases that match TRBD1. Unmatched junction bases numbered 17, after V lost 5 bases and J lost 12 bases. The germline V gene encodes CDR1 SGHTA and CDR2 FQGNSA. The CDR3 runs 16 residues.

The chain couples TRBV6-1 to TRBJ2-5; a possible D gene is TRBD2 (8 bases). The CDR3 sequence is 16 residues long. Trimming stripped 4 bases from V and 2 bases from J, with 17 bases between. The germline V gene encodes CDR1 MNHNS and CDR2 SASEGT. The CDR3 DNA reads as TGTGCCAGCAGTGGATATGTAGCGGGACAGCAAGAGACCCAGTACTTC. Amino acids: CASSGYVAGQQETQYF.

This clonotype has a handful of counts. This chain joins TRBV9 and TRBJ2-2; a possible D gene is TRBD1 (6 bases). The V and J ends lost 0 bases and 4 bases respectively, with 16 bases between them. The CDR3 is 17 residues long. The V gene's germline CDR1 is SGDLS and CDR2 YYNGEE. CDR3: CASSVGTTGSGTGELFF. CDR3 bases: TGTGCCAGCAGCGTAGGGACAACAGGGAGCGGCACCGGGGAGCTGTTTTTT.

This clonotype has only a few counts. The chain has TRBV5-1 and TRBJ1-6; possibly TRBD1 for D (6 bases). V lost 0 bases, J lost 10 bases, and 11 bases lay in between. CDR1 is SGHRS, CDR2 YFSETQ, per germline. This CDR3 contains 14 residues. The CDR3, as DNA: TGCGCCAGCAGCTTGGCCTCACAGGGATCACCCCTCCACTTT. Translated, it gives CASSLASQGSPLHF.

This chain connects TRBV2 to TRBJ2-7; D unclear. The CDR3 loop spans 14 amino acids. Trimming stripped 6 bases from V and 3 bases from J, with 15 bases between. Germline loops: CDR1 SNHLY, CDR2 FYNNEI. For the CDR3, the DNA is TGTGCCAGCAGACTCGGCCAGGCAAACTACGAGCAGTACTTC. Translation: CASRLGQANYEQYF.

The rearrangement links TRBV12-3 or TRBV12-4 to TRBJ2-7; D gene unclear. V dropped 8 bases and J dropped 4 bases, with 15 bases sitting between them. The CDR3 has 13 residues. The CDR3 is CASSPLDGYEQYF. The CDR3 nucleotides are TGTGCCAGCTCCCCCCTGGACGGGTACGAGCAGTACTTC.

The CDR3 here is CASSPGGTYDIKRYF. CDR3 nucleotide sequence: TGTGCCAGCAGCCCTGGAGGGACATACGATATTAAGCGGTACTTC. The V and J genes are TRBV12-3 or TRBV12-4 and TRBJ2-7; possibly TRBD1 or TRBD2 for D (6 bases each). The CDR3 length is 15 residues. The V end lost 6 bases, the J end lost 12 bases, and 27 bases lay between the germline ends.

CDR3 DNA: TGTGCCAGCAGCCCTCGGGACAGAAACTATGGCTACACCTTC. This translates into CASSPRDRNYGYTF. The rearrangement uses TRBV12-3 or TRBV12-4 and TRBJ1-2; 7 bases map to TRBD1. The CDR3 extends over 14 amino acids. With 6 bases clipped from V and 2 bases from J, the junction kept 6 bases outside the gene matches.

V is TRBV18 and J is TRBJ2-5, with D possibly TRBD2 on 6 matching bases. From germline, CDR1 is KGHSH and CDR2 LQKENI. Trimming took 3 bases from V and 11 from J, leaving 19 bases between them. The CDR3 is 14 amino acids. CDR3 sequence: CASSPREADEEQYF. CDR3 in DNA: TGTGCCAGCTCACCGAGGGAGGCGGATGAGGAGCAGTACTTC.

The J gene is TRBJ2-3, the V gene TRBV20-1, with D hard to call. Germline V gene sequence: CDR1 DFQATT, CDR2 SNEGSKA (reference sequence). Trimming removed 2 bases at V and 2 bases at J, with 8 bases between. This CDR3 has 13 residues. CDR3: CSARSASTDTQYF. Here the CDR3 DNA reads TGCAGTGCTAGAAGCGCGTCCACAGATACGCAGTATTTT.

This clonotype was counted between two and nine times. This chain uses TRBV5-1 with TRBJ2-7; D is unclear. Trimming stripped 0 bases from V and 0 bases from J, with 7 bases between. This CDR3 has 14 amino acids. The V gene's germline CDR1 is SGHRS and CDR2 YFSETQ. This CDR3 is CASSLDTYSYEQYF. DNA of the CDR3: TGCGCCAGCAGCTTGGACACCTACTCCTACGAGCAGTACTTC.

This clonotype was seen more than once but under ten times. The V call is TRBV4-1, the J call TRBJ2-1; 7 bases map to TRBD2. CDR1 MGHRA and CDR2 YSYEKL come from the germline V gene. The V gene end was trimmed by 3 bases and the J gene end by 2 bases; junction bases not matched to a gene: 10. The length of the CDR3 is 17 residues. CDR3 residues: CASSQGRLARTYNEQFF. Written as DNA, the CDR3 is TGCGCCAGCAGCCAGGGGAGACTAGCAAGAACCTACAATGAGCAGTTCTTC.

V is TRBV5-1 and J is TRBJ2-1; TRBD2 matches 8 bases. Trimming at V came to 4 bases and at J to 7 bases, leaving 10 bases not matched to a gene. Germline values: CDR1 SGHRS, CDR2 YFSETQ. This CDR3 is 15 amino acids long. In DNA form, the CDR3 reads TGCGCCAGCAGCCCCAGGCGGGGGGCGGGGAATGAGCAGTTCTTC. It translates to CASSPRRGAGNEQFF.

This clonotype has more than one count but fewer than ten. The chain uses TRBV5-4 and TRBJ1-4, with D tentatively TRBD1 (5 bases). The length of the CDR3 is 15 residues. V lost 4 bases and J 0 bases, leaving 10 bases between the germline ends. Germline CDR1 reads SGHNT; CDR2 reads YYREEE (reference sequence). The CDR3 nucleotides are TGTGCCAGCAGCCCTGGGGGGACAACTAATGAAAAACTGTTTTTT. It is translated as CASSPGGTTNEKLFF.

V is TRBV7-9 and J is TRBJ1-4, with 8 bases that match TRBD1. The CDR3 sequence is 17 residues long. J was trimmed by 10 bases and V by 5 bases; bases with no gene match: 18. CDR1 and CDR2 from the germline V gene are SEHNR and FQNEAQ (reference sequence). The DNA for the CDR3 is TGTGCCAGCAGCCTGCTCGGGAAAGGGACAGGAAGTGGAAAACTGTTTTTT. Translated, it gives CASSLLGKGTGSGKLFF. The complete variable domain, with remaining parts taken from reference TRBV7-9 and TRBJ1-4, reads DTGVSQNPRHKITKRGQNVTFRCDPISEHNRLYWYRQTLGQGPEFLTYFQNEAQLEKSRLLSDRFSAERPKGSFSTLEIQRTEQGDSAMYLCASSLLGKGTGSGKLFFGSGTQLSVL.

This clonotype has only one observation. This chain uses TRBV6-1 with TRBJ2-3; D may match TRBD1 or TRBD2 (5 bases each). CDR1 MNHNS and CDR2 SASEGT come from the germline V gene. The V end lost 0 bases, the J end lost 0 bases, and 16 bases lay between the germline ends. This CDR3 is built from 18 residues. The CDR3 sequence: CASSEAVGRTSSTDTQYF. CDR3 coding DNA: TGTGCCAGCAGTGAAGCTGTGGGACGTACTTCTAGCACAGATACGCAGTATTTT.

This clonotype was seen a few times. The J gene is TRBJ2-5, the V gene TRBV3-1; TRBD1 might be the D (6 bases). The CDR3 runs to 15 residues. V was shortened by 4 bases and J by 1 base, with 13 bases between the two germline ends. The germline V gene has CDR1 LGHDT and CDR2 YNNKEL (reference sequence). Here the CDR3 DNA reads TGTGCCAGCAGCCCCAGGGGTCGCCTCCAAGAGACCCAGTACTTC. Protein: CASSPRGRLQETQYF.

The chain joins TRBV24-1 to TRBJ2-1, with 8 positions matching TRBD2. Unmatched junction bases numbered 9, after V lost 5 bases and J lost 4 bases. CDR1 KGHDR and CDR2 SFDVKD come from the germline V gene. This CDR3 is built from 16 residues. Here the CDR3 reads CATSGPGGAGYNEQFF. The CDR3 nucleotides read TGTGCCACCAGTGGCCCGGGGGGGGCTGGGTACAATGAGCAGTTCTTC.

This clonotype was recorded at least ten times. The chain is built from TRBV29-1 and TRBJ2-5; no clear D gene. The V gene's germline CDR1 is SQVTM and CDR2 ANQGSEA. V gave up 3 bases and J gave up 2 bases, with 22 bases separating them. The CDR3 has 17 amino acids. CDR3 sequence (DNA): TGCAGCGTTGATGGGGTTTTGACATCCGATACGCAAGAGACCCAGTACTTC. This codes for CSVDGVLTSDTQETQYF.